A single sample gave rise to the 22 T cell receptor beta chains below, sequenced in a study of PD-L1 blockade in urothelial cancer. This sample's time point: pretreatment peripheral blood. Data came from immunoSEQ multiplex PCR; TCRdb stores just in-frame clones and leaves some out. The table has tens of thousands of clones, 84% seen once. Source: PBMCs, taken around atezolizumab (anti-PD-L1) treatment. These receptors were obtained from a man aged 55 to 70 with urothelial cancer.

The J gene is TRBJ1-2, the V gene TRBV15, with no clear D. Trimming removed 1 base at V and 1 base at J, with 10 bases between. The CDR3 consists of 15 residues. Germline V CDR1 and CDR2: LNHNV, YYDKDF (reference sequence). CDR3 DNA: TGTGCCACCAGCAGAGGTCAGGCGAATAACTATGGCTACACCTTC. This encodes CATSRGQANNYGYTF.

This sequence joins TRBV5-4 and TRBJ2-7; TRBD2 might be the D (6 bases). V lost 4 bases, J lost 3 bases, and 17 bases lay in between. In germline, CDR1 is SGHNT, CDR2 YYREEE (reference sequence). The CDR3 spans 15 residues. The CDR3 DNA reads TGTGCCAGCAGCGTTTCCGGGACTGGCAGCTACGAGCAGTACTTC. It encodes CASSVSGTGSYEQYF.

The rearrangement joins TRBV4-3 to TRBJ2-6; D unresolved. V was pared by 1 base and J by 4 bases, with 8 bases between. The germline CDR1 and CDR2 sequences are LGHNA and YSLEER. There are 15 residues in the CDR3. The CDR3 loop reads CASSQGGSGANVLTF. The CDR3 region has the DNA TGCGCCAGCAGCCAAGGAGGTTCCGGGGCCAACGTCCTGACTTTC.

The rearrangement joins TRBV18 to TRBJ1-5, with D possibly matching TRBD1 (5 bases). From germline, CDR1 is KGHSH and CDR2 LQKENI. V was cut by 5 bases and J by 1 base, with 12 bases left in between. This CDR3 contains 15 residues. DNA of the CDR3: TGTGCCAGCTCATCGGGGGGAAAAAGCAATCAGCCCCAGCATTTT. Its protein product is CASSSGGKSNQPQHF.

The chain carries TRBV7-2 and TRBJ2-7, with 13 positions matching TRBD2. The CDR3 covers 16 residues. Trimming removed 1 base from V and 4 bases from J; junction bases left unmatched: 4. The V gene's germline CDR1 is SGHTA and CDR2 FQGNSA. The CDR3 region has the DNA TGTGCCAGCAGCTTAGGGACTAGCGGGAGCGGGTACGAGCAGTACTTC. Amino acid sequence: CASSLGTSGSGYEQYF.

This clone was observed a single time. The chain carries TRBV28 and TRBJ1-6; TRBD1 might be the D (5 bases). Trimming removed 7 bases from V and 5 bases from J, with 18 bases in between. This CDR3 comprises 16 residues. Germline CDR1 reads MDHEN; CDR2 reads SYDVKM. The CDR3 loop reads CASTAIYRWDNSPLHF. The CDR3 region has the DNA TGTGCCAGCACCGCCATTTACAGGTGGGATAATTCACCCCTCCACTTT.

The sample holds a few counts of this clone. V is TRBV19 and J is TRBJ1-5; possible D gene TRBD1, 5 bases. V was pared by 3 bases and J by 2 bases, with 11 bases between. Germline V gene sequence: CDR1 LNHDA, CDR2 SQIVND (reference sequence). The CDR3 totals 15 residues. CDR3 nucleotides: TGTGCCAGTAGTATCAGCCAGGGCCGCAATCAGCCCCAGCATTTT. This encodes CASSISQGRNQPQHF.

This clone has a handful of counts. The V and J genes are TRBV15 and TRBJ1-1, with TRBD1 as a possible D gene (5 bases). CDR1 and CDR2 (germline): LNHNV, YYDKDF (reference sequence). The CDR3 length is 17 residues. V lost 5 bases and J 1 base, leaving 20 bases between the germline ends. The CDR3, as DNA: TGTGCCACCAGCTCCCTATACACGGGGGTAGAGAACACTGAAGCTTTCTTT. Protein sequence: CATSSLYTGVENTEAFF.

V usage is TRBV29-1 and J usage is TRBJ2-7; perhaps TRBD2 as D (6 bases). V was trimmed by 7 bases and J by 1 base, leaving 11 bases between them. Germline V gene data show CDR1 as SQVTM and CDR2 as ANQGSEA. The CDR3 spans 12 residues. The CDR3 protein is CSGVGGSYEQYF. Written as DNA, the CDR3 is TGCAGCGGGGTGGGGGGATCCTACGAGCAGTACTTC.

This sequence joins TRBV6-1 and TRBJ1-3; D perhaps matches TRBD1 (5 bases). The CDR3 covers 15 residues. Trimming took off 4 bases at V and 3 bases at J, with 13 bases between the two ends. The V gene's germline CDR1 is MNHNS and CDR2 SASEGT. The CDR3 loop reads CASSGGDLIGNTIYF. The CDR3, as DNA: TGTGCCAGCAGTGGGGGGGACCTTATTGGAAACACCATATATTTT.

The chain carries TRBV28 and TRBJ1-4, with 10 bases fitting TRBD1. The germline V gene has CDR1 MDHEN and CDR2 SYDVKM. This CDR3 comprises 15 residues. Trimming cost V 8 bases and J 7 bases; bases outside gene matches: 10. The chain's CDR3 is CASRDRGQRPEKLFF. CDR3 DNA: TGTGCCAGCCGAGACAGGGGGCAAAGGCCTGAAAAACTGTTTTTT.

In this sample, this clone turned up a few times. The V and J genes are TRBV7-9 and TRBJ2-7; 10 bases are a match to TRBD2. The CDR3 runs 18 residues. J gave up 5 bases and V 1 base, and 14 bases lay outside the gene matches. Germline V CDR1 and CDR2: SEHNR, FQNEAQ (reference sequence). The DNA of the CDR3 is TGTGCCAGCAGCTTAGACCCCTGGCGAGCGGGAGGGCCCAACGAGCAGTACTTC. It yields the protein CASSLDPWRAGGPNEQYF.

The chain employs TRBV6-6 and TRBJ2-1; 10 bases map to TRBD1. The CDR3 loop spans 16 amino acids. V was pared by 0 bases and J by 5 bases, with 4 bases of the junction left unmatched. Germline V gives CDR1 MNHNY, CDR2 SVGAGI (reference sequence). CDR3 loop: CASSYSGTGAHNEQFF. The CDR3 DNA follows: TGTGCCAGCAGTTACTCTGGGACAGGGGCCCACAATGAGCAGTTCTTC.

The chain is built from TRBV19 and TRBJ2-7; 7 positions match TRBD1. The trim removed 8 bases at V and 3 bases at J, leaving 7 bases unmatched. There are 13 residues in the CDR3. Germline CDR1 and CDR2: LNHDA and SQIVND (reference sequence). In DNA, the CDR3 is TGTGCCAGTTCGACAGGGAACCTCTACGAGCAGTACTTC. Residues: CASSTGNLYEQYF.

The chain joins TRBV28 to TRBJ2-7; TRBD1 might be the D (5 bases). V was cut by 2 bases and J by 5 bases, with 13 bases left in between. Germline loops: CDR1 MDHEN, CDR2 SYDVKM. This CDR3 contains 14 residues. The CDR3 loop is CASSLAAGWDEQYF. The CDR3 bases are TGTGCCAGCAGTTTAGCGGCAGGGTGGGACGAGCAGTACTTC.

The rearrangement joins TRBV11-2 to TRBJ1-6; a weak D match, TRBD1 (6 bases). The V gene's germline CDR1 is SGHAT and CDR2 FQNNGV. Trimming removed 6 bases from V and 3 bases from J, with 12 bases in between. The CDR3 length is 15 residues. The CDR3 reads CASRNREHYNSPLHF. The DNA for the CDR3 is TGTGCCAGCAGAAACAGGGAGCACTATAATTCACCCCTCCACTTT.

The CDR3 spells CASSVVGLAVQETQYF. DNA for the CDR3: TGTGCCAGCAGTGTGGTGGGACTAGCGGTACAAGAGACCCAGTACTTC. The chain joins TRBV27 to TRBJ2-5; 11 nucleotides agree with TRBD2. CDR3 length: 16 residues. Germline V gene data show CDR1 as MNHEY and CDR2 as SMNVEV (reference sequence). J was trimmed by 2 bases and V by 5 bases; bases with no gene match: 7.

The CDR3 DNA is TGTGCCAGCAGCTCTTTAAATCCGTCACTAGCGGGAGGGGGGGCCAAAAACATTCAGTACTTC. Its translation: CASSSLNPSLAGGGAKNIQYF. This chain uses TRBV7-8 with TRBJ2-4; 13 bases align to TRBD2. Germline V CDR1 and CDR2: SGHVS, FQNEAQ. CDR3 length: 21 amino acids. J lost 1 base, V lost 4 bases, and 16 bases had no gene match.

The V call is TRBV27, the J call TRBJ1-5, with D unresolved. CDR1 is MNHEY, CDR2 SMNVEV, per germline (reference sequence). This CDR3 region has 13 residues. Trimming stripped 6 bases from V and 6 bases from J, with 12 bases between. The CDR3 sequence: CASSQIRSQPQHF. The CDR3 DNA reads TGTGCCAGCAGCCAAATAAGGAGTCAGCCCCAGCATTTT.

This clone was counted once. The rearrangement links TRBV2 to TRBJ2-7, with TRBD2 identical over 13 bases. The length of the CDR3 is 15 residues. Germline V gene data show CDR1 as SNHLY and CDR2 as FYNNEI. V was pared by 1 base and J by 4 bases, with 1 base of the junction left unmatched. DNA of the CDR3: TGTGCCAGCAGTGAAGGGACTAGCGGGAGTTACGAGCAGTACTTC. This translates into CASSEGTSGSYEQYF. Based on the CDR3 plus reference TRBV2 and TRBJ2-7, the full variable domain is EPEVTQTPSHQVTQMGQEVILRCVPISNHLYFYWYRQILGQKVEFLVSFYNNEISEKSEIFDDQFSVERPDGSNFTLKIRSTKLEDSAMYFCASSEGTSGSYEQYFGPGTRLTVT.

The chain couples TRBV7-6 to TRBJ1-1; no firm D call. Trimming shortened V by 3 bases and J by 4 bases, and 15 bases separated the two germline ends. The CDR3 covers 15 residues. From germline, CDR1 is SGHVS and CDR2 FNYEAQ. The chain's CDR3 is CASSFGPGEGTEAFF. CDR3 in DNA: TGTGCCAGCAGCTTTGGACCGGGTGAGGGCACTGAAGCTTTCTTT.

This chain joins TRBV19 and TRBJ1-1, with D possibly TRBD1 on 6 matching bases. Germline assignment: CDR1 LNHDA and CDR2 SQIVND (reference sequence). V was pared by 7 bases and J by 0 bases, with 18 bases between. The CDR3 runs to 16 residues. The CDR3 DNA follows: TGTGCCAGTACCCGAAGCCCGGACAGCGTGAACACTGAAGCTTTCTTT. Amino acid sequence: CASTRSPDSVNTEAFF.